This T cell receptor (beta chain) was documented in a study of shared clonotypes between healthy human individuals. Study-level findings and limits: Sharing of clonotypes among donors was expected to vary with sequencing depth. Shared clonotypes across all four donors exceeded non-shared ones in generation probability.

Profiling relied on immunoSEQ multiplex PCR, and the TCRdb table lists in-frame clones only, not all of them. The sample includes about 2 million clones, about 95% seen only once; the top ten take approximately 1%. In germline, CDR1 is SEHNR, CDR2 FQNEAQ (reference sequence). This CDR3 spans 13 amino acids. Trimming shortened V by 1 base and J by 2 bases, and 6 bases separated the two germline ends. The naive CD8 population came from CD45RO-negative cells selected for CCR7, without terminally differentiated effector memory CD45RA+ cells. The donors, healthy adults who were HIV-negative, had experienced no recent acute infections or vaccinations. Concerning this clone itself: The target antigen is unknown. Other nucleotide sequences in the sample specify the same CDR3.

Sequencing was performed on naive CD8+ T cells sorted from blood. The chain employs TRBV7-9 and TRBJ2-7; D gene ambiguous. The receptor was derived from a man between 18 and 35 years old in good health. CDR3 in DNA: TGTGCCAGCAGCTTAGGGTCCCCCTACGAGCAGTACTTC. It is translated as CASSLGSPYEQYF.